A single sample is the source of the 8 T cell receptor beta chains below, sequenced in a study of blood T cell repertoires in COVID-19. The data were produced by immunoSEQ multiplex PCR, yet TCRdb's version contains in-frame clones alone and is incomplete. The sample includes 180,000 or so clones, 81% of them seen just once. The sequencing input was peripheral blood. The source of these receptors is a woman between 40 and 55 years old with COVID-19, enrolled during active disease.

V gene TRBV7-3 combines with J gene TRBJ2-1; maybe TRBD2 (5 bases). Germline CDR1 and CDR2: SGHTA and FQGTGA. This CDR3 comprises 14 residues. Trimming stripped 0 bases from V and 5 bases from J, with 8 bases between. The CDR3 spells CASSLTGLDNEQFF. CDR3 in DNA: TGTGCCAGCAGCTTAACCGGACTGGACAATGAGCAGTTCTTC.

V gene TRBV27 combines with J gene TRBJ2-7, with 9 bases matching TRBD2. Trimming took 3 bases from V and 5 from J; bases not matched to a gene: 5. Germline V CDR1 and CDR2: MNHEY, SMNVEV (reference sequence). The CDR3 has 14 residues. The CDR3 here is CASSLVAGDDEQYF. CDR3 in DNA: TGTGCCAGCAGTTTGGTAGCGGGAGACGACGAGCAGTACTTC.

This clone was detected once. The V gene is TRBV19, the J gene TRBJ1-3; tentative D call: TRBD1 (5 bases). Germline assignment: CDR1 LNHDA and CDR2 SQIVND (reference sequence). Trimming shortened V by 4 bases and J by 0 bases, and 13 bases separated the two germline ends. The CDR3 covers 16 residues. The CDR3 is CASSKQATLSGNTIYF. In nucleotides, the CDR3 is TGTGCCAGTAGTAAACAGGCGACGCTCTCTGGAAACACCATATATTTT.

This clone was seen a handful of times. J is TRBJ1-3 and V is TRBV6-5; D is undetermined. CDR1 MNHEY and CDR2 SVGAGI come from the germline V gene. V lost 6 bases to trimming and J lost 2 bases, with 5 bases between them. The CDR3 runs 12 residues. CDR3 sequence: CASRSTGNTIYF. For the CDR3, the DNA is TGTGCCAGCAGGTCAACTGGAAACACCATATATTTT.

The rearrangement links TRBV20-1 to TRBJ2-1; D remains unclear. The CDR3 covers 12 residues. In germline, CDR1 is DFQATT, CDR2 SNEGSKA (reference sequence). V lost 3 bases, J lost 9 bases, and 12 bases lay in between. CDR3 coding DNA: TGCAGTGCTAGTGGTAGCCCGAGTGAGCAGTTCTTC. Its protein product is CSASGSPSEQFF.

The chain combines TRBV27 with TRBJ1-4; 7 bases align to TRBD1. Germline V gene sequence: CDR1 MNHEY, CDR2 SMNVEV (reference sequence). The trim removed 4 bases at V and 7 bases at J, leaving 6 bases unmatched. The CDR3 is 14 residues long. CDR3 sequence reads: CASSSLQGIEKLFF. Written as DNA, the CDR3 is TGTGCCAGCAGTTCCCTACAGGGGATTGAAAAACTGTTTTTT.

The rearrangement uses TRBV5-1 and TRBJ1-5; a possible D gene is TRBD1 (5 bases). There are 15 residues in the CDR3. The V end lost 0 bases, the J end lost 6 bases, and 13 bases lay between the germline ends. Per germline, CDR1 SGHRS and CDR2 YFSETQ. CDR3 DNA: TGCGCCAGCAGCTTGGCCGGGGGGGAGGCTCAGCCCCAGCATTTT. Translated: CASSLAGGEAQPQHF.

The gene calls are TRBV5-6 and TRBJ2-2; D gene ambiguous. CDR1 SGHDT and CDR2 YYEEEE come from the germline V gene. V was clipped by 6 bases and J by 5 bases, with 14 bases between them. This CDR3 is built from 14 residues. The CDR3 bases are TGTGCCAGCACCTCGGGTATCTGGACCGGGGAGCTGTTTTTT. Translated, it gives CASTSGIWTGELFF.